The 17 T cell receptor beta chains in this list originate from one sample, sequenced in a study of blood T cell repertoires in COVID-19. Some clones are missing from TCRdb's copy, which holds only in-frame ones; the method was immunoSEQ multiplex PCR. The data show roughly 100,000 clones, roughly 84% seen once. Sequencing was performed on peripheral blood. These TCRs come from a human donor in a cohort sampled during active COVID-19.

V gene TRBV19 combines with J gene TRBJ1-4, with 8 positions matching TRBD1. Germline trimming cut 9 bases from V and 13 bases from J; bases unmatched to any gene: 7. This CDR3 is 11 amino acids long. Germline CDR1 reads LNHDA; CDR2 reads SQIVND (reference sequence). The CDR3 region has the DNA TGTGCCAGCAAACGGGGGACAGGACTGTTTTTT. Translating gives CASKRGTGLFF.

For this clone: The same CDR3 arises from other DNA sequences in this sample as well. The chain recombines TRBV5-4 with TRBJ2-7; the D gene is possibly TRBD1 (6 bases). V lost 0 bases and J lost 2, with 6 bases in between. The germline gives CDR1 SGHNT, CDR2 YYREEE (reference sequence). This CDR3 contains 13 residues. In DNA form, the CDR3 reads TGTGCCAGCAGCTTGGACAGGGCCTACGAGCAGTACTTC. Translated: CASSLDRAYEQYF. Supplemented by reference TRBV5-4 and TRBJ2-7, the full variable domain reads ETGVTQSPTHLIKTRGQQVTLRCSSQSGHNTVSWYQQALGQGPQFIFQYYREEENGRGNFPPRFSGLQFPNYSSELNVNALELDDSALYLCASSLDRAYEQYFGPGTRLTVT.

V and J are TRBV7-9 and TRBJ1-1, with D possibly being TRBD1 (5 bases). The CDR3 consists of 16 residues. Per germline, CDR1 SEHNR and CDR2 FQNEAQ (reference sequence). Trimming shortened V by 1 base and J by 0 bases, and 12 bases separated the two germline ends. The CDR3 DNA follows: TGTGCCAGCAGCTTAGGTAGCGGGGCAGTGAACACTGAAGCTTTCTTT. Translating it yields CASSLGSGAVNTEAFF.

The V gene is TRBV9, the J gene TRBJ2-2; TRBD1 might be the D (6 bases). The germline gives CDR1 SGDLS, CDR2 YYNGEE. V gave up 4 bases and J gave up 1 base, with 17 bases separating them. The CDR3 extends over 17 amino acids. The CDR3 nucleotides read TGTGCCAGCAGCCATCTGGCCTCGACAGGGAACACCGGGGAGCTGTTTTTT. This translates into CASSHLASTGNTGELFF.

This chain joins TRBV7-8 and TRBJ2-1; 15 bases are a match to TRBD2. Trimming removed 5 bases from V and 4 bases from J; junction bases left unmatched: 6. The CDR3 is 17 amino acids. Germline CDR1 and CDR2: SGHVS and FQNEAQ. CDR3 sequence (DNA): TGTGCCAGCAGCCTGAGGACTAGCGGGGGGGAATACAATGAGCAGTTCTTC. Residues: CASSLRTSGGEYNEQFF.

The chain carries TRBV5-1 and TRBJ1-1; 9 positions match TRBD1. CDR1 and CDR2 from the germline V gene are SGHRS and YFSETQ. The CDR3 consists of 14 residues. V was pared by 0 bases and J by 5 bases, with 2 bases of the junction left unmatched. The CDR3 bases are TGCGCCAGCAGCTTGGAACAGGGGGCGACTGAAGCTTTCTTT. Translation: CASSLEQGATEAFF.

The chain links TRBV14 to TRBJ1-2; D perhaps matches TRBD1 (6 bases). Germline CDR1 reads SGHDN; CDR2 reads FVKESK. V lost 4 bases and J lost 4, with 13 bases in between. The CDR3 runs 14 residues. The CDR3 is CASSRLGHPYGYTF. In DNA, the CDR3 is TGTGCCAGCAGCCGCCTGGGACACCCCTATGGCTACACCTTC.

This chain joins TRBV5-1 and TRBJ2-7, with TRBD2 identical over 15 bases. CDR1 and CDR2 from the germline V gene are SGHRS and YFSETQ. This CDR3 spans 17 amino acids. V trimming: 2 bases; J trimming: 3 bases; junction bases outside the gene matches: 6. For the CDR3, the DNA is TGCGCCAGCAGCTTTGGACTAGCGGGGGGGCTGTTCTACGAGCAGTACTTC. Translating gives CASSFGLAGGLFYEQYF.

The gene calls are TRBV5-1 and TRBJ2-7; 7 positions agree with TRBD2. Germline CDR1 reads SGHRS; CDR2 reads YFSETQ. V trimming: 3 bases; J trimming: 7 bases; junction bases outside the gene matches: 1. This CDR3 has 11 amino acids. DNA for the CDR3: TGCGCCAGCAGCTCTAGCGGAGAGCAGTACTTC. Translating it yields CASSSSGEQYF.

V gene TRBV6-5 combines with J gene TRBJ2-2, with 8 bases matching TRBD2. Germline CDR1 MNHEY, CDR2 SVGAGI. This CDR3 spans 15 amino acids. V trimming: 5 bases; J trimming: 3 bases; junction bases outside the gene matches: 5. Here the CDR3 DNA reads TGTGCCAGCAGTCGGACGGGAGGGGACACCGGGGAGCTGTTTTTT. It specifies CASSRTGGDTGELFF.

CDR3 amino acids: CASRGDTSYNEQFF. Written as DNA, the CDR3 is TGTGCCAGCAGGGGGGACACCAGTTACAATGAGCAGTTCTTC. The chain employs TRBV28 and TRBJ2-1; tentative D call: TRBD1 (6 bases). Germline CDR1 is MDHEN and CDR2 is SYDVKM. V was shortened by 6 bases and J by 4 bases, with 13 bases between the two germline ends. The CDR3 loop spans 14 amino acids.

This chain links TRBV19 with TRBJ2-3; TRBD2 aligns across 9 bases. The V gene end was trimmed by 3 bases and the J gene end by 9 bases; junction bases not matched to a gene: 10. This CDR3 has 15 residues. Germline CDR1 LNHDA, CDR2 SQIVND (reference sequence). CDR3 amino acids: CASSMLAGVEGTQYF. The CDR3, as DNA: TGTGCCAGTAGTATGTTAGCGGGAGTTGAAGGGACGCAGTATTTT.

This chain connects TRBV28 to TRBJ2-2; 13 positions agree with TRBD2. Germline V gene data show CDR1 as MDHEN and CDR2 as SYDVKM. The CDR3 length is 13 residues. The V gene end was trimmed by 8 bases and the J gene end by 6 bases; junction bases not matched to a gene: 0. The CDR3 nucleotides read TGTGCCAGCGGACTAGCGGGGGCCGGGGAGCTGTTTTTT. Translated, it gives CASGLAGAGELFF.

The chain has TRBV12-3 or TRBV12-4 and TRBJ1-3, with D perhaps TRBD1 (6 bases). Trimming shortened V by 7 bases and J by 3 bases, and 10 bases separated the two germline ends. The CDR3 totals 13 residues. Here the CDR3 DNA reads TGTGCCAGCAATACCAGGGGTGGAAACACCATATATTTT. The encoded protein is CASNTRGGNTIYF.

The chain employs TRBV20-1 and TRBJ2-1, with 8 nucleotides matching TRBD2. Germline CDR1 is DFQATT and CDR2 is SNEGSKA (reference sequence). This CDR3 comprises 14 residues. V shed 3 bases, J shed 4 bases, and the junction held 5 bases outside the gene matches. The CDR3 bases are TGCAGTGCTAGTTTGGCGGGGGGATACAATGAGCAGTTCTTC. This sequence encodes CSASLAGGYNEQFF.

This clone has just one count. The chain combines TRBV4-2 with TRBJ2-1; 13 bases are a match to TRBD2. The CDR3 loop spans 16 amino acids. Germline lookup yields CDR1 LGHNA and CDR2 YNFKEQ. V dropped 2 bases and J dropped 5; count of bases not matched to a gene: 3. CDR3 in amino acids: CASSQLLAGGDNEQFF. DNA for the CDR3: TGTGCCAGCAGCCAACTACTAGCGGGGGGGGACAATGAGCAGTTCTTC.

The chain couples TRBV11-2 to TRBJ2-5; 12 bases line up with TRBD2. CDR3 size: 17 residues. Germline-derived CDR1 and CDR2 are SGHAT and FQNNGV. After removal of 1 base from V and 5 bases from J, the junction contained 8 bases not matched to a gene. The CDR3 DNA is TGTGCCAGCAGCTTAGGGGCTAGCGGGAGGGCATTGGAGACCCAGTACTTC. This sequence encodes CASSLGASGRALETQYF.